Below are 20 T cell receptor beta chains sequenced from a single sample in a study of T cell clonality in common variable immunodeficiency. Assay used: immunoSEQ multiplex PCR; TCRdb lists only in-frame clones, some missing. This sample includes about 37,000 clones with no singletons; its ten biggest clones take up 0.75% to 1%. Material for sequencing was peripheral blood mononuclear cells. The receptors were gathered from a person aged 18 to 70 in good health.

This clone has a count of ten or more. With the read ending 3 residues before the CDR3 end, the germline J gene is used to fill in that end. The J gene is TRBJ2-2, the V gene TRBV5-1; 12 nucleotides match TRBD2. Germline CDR1 reads SGHRS; CDR2 reads YFSETQ. V was clipped by 4 bases and J by 0 bases; unmatched bases: 10. CDR3 length: 19 residues. CDR3 amino acids: CASSLWTSGDLANTGELFF. Incomplete CDR3 DNA: TGCGCCAGCAGCCTATGGACTAGCGGGGACCTCGCGAACACCGGGGAG.

This clone was recorded at least ten times. The read halts 3 residues ahead of the CDR3 end, with the missing end drawn from the germline J gene. The genes are TRBV6-2 or TRBV6-3 and TRBJ1-6; D may be TRBD1 (6 bases). The CDR3 loop spans 14 amino acids. In germline, CDR1 is MNHEY, CDR2 SVGEGT. The V and J ends lost 3 bases and 7 bases respectively, with 10 bases between them. The CDR3 DNA, read in part, is TGTGCCAGCAGTTATAAGGGGGAGAATTCACCC. Protein product: CASSYKGENSP. The complete CDR3 protein is CASSYKGENSPLHF.

Ten or more counts support this clone. The read terminates 3 residues before the CDR3 end, so the remaining end is supplied by the germline J gene. V gene TRBV29-1 combines with J gene TRBJ1-2; 7 bases fit TRBD1. The V segment lost 6 bases and the J segment 3 bases; nucleotides outside the gene matches: 16. The germline V gene has CDR1 SQVTM and CDR2 ANQGSEA. This CDR3 is built from 16 residues. The CDR3 DNA, read in part, is TGCAGCGTCGACAGGGAAAGGAGACGTGGAGACTATGGC. It yields the protein CSVDRERRRGDYG. The whole CDR3 is CSVDRERRRGDYGYTF.

This clone was detected many times. CDR3 in amino acids: CASSSLRAGGTEAFF. The CDR3 DNA, read in part, is TGTGCCAGCAGCTCCTTAAGGGCAGGGGGCACTGAA. The chain carries TRBV5-5 and TRBJ1-1, with 7 bases fitting TRBD1. Coverage ceases 3 residues before the CDR3 finishes, and the germline J gene fills in the end. This CDR3 has 15 residues. The germline CDR1 and CDR2 sequences are SGHKS and YYEKEE (reference sequence). J lost 4 bases, V lost 3 bases, and 9 bases had no gene match.

This clone has at least ten counts. The read terminates 3 residues before the CDR3 end, so the remaining end is supplied by the germline J gene. V and J are TRBV2 and TRBJ1-2; 9 bases match TRBD1. The length of the CDR3 is 15 residues. V was pared by 5 bases and J by 0 bases, with 4 bases of the junction left unmatched. Germline assignment: CDR1 SNHLY and CDR2 FYNNEI. Incomplete CDR3 DNA: TGTGCCAGCAGTCCCGGACAGGGGACTAACTATGGC. It is translated as CASSPGQGTNYG. The whole CDR3 sequence is CASSPGQGTNYGYTF.

This clone has at least ten counts. Sequencing ends 3 residues short of the CDR3 end; the germline J gene provides the rest. The rearrangement links TRBV19 to TRBJ2-7, with D possibly TRBD1 on 6 matching bases. This CDR3 spans 13 amino acids. Germline V gene lookup returns CDR1 LNHDA and CDR2 SQIVND (reference sequence). Trimming shortened V by 5 bases and J by 3 bases, and 11 bases separated the two germline ends. CDR3 DNA, as far as it was read: TGTGCCAGTAGTCCCACAGGGAGCTACGAG. Amino acids: CASSPTGSYE. The whole CDR3 protein reads CASSPTGSYEQYF.

This clone has ten or more counts. The CDR3 goes on 3 residues after the read ends, and that part is filled in from the germline J gene. This chain links TRBV18 with TRBJ2-1; 7 bases fit TRBD2. Germline values: CDR1 KGHSH, CDR2 LQKENI. J lost 8 bases, V lost 3 bases, and 16 bases had no gene match. This CDR3 comprises 17 residues. CDR3 DNA (partial): TGTGCCAGCTCACCGAAACCGGGACTACCTTTTAACGATGAG. Translation gives CASSPKPGLPFNDE. The full CDR3 protein reads CASSPKPGLPFNDEQFF.

This clone was observed many times. CDR3 residues: CAIGTGANYGYTF. Partial CDR3 DNA: TGTGCCATCGGGACAGGCGCTAACTATGGC. The chain employs TRBV10-3 and TRBJ1-2; TRBD1 agrees at 8 bases. The read is 3 residues too short to cover the CDR3 end, so that end is filled in from the germline J gene. Losses at the gene ends were 8 bases for V and 0 bases for J; bases not matched to a gene: 2. Per germline, CDR1 ENHRY and CDR2 SYGVKD. The CDR3 is 13 residues long.

This clone was picked up many times. The CDR3 extends 3 residues past the end of the read, so its final part is completed from the germline J gene. The gene calls are TRBV20-1 and TRBJ1-2, with unresolved D. Trimming shortened V by 3 bases and J by 5 bases, and 16 bases separated the two germline ends. CDR1 is DFQATT, CDR2 SNEGSKA, per germline (reference sequence). CDR3 size: 14 residues. Partial CDR3 DNA: TGCAGTGCTAGGGAAGCCGGGGTATCGTATGGC. Protein: CSAREAGVSYG. The CDR3, in full, reads CSAREAGVSYGYTF.

This clone was seen at least ten times. The read terminates 3 residues before the CDR3 end, so the remaining end is supplied by the germline J gene. The chain employs TRBV29-1 and TRBJ2-3; 10 positions agree with TRBD2. Germline assignment: CDR1 SQVTM and CDR2 ANQGSEA. This CDR3 is 16 amino acids long. Trimming took 5 bases from V and 4 from J; bases not matched to a gene: 12. The CDR3 region is CSVPPPSGGHADTQYF. The CDR3 DNA, read in part, is TGCAGCGTTCCCCCCCCTAGCGGGGGTCACGCAGATACG.

This clone occurred many times. The read gets to within 3 residues of the CDR3 end, and the germline J gene fills in the rest. The chain couples TRBV29-1 to TRBJ1-1; no reliable D call. Germline V lookup: CDR1 SQVTM, CDR2 ANQGSEA. This CDR3 spans 11 amino acids. Between the trimmed V and J ends, which lost 5 bases and 5 bases, there was a span of 9 bases. Incomplete CDR3 DNA: TGCAGCGTTTATAGGGCGACTGAA. Protein sequence: CSVYRATE. The whole CDR3 is CSVYRATEAFF.

This clone came up many times. The read halts 3 residues ahead of the CDR3 end, with the missing end drawn from the germline J gene. The chain combines TRBV12-3 or TRBV12-4 with TRBJ1-1, with D perhaps TRBD1 (5 bases). V was cut by 5 bases and J by 2 bases, with 21 bases left in between. The CDR3 is 17 amino acids. The CDR3 sequence: CASSPEPRWTQNTEAFF. CDR3 DNA, as far as it was read: TGTGCCAGCAGTCCCGAACCCCGATGGACACAAAACACTGAA.

There are many counts of this clone. The read ends 3 residues before the CDR3 terminus; that terminus is restored from the germline J gene. The chain uses TRBV2 and TRBJ2-2, with 7 nucleotides matching TRBD1. The CDR3 runs to 15 residues. Germline assignment: CDR1 SNHLY and CDR2 FYNNEI. The trim removed 5 bases at V and 4 bases at J, leaving 7 bases unmatched. The CDR3 region is CASSSDRVGTGELFF. The part of the CDR3 DNA that was read is TGTGCCAGCAGTTCAGACAGGGTGGGCACCGGGGAG.

This clone was found many times. The read terminates 3 residues before the CDR3 end, so the remaining end is supplied by the germline J gene. The chain recombines TRBV28 with TRBJ1-4, with D perhaps matching TRBD1 (6 bases). The ends were cut back, 5 bases at V and 8 bases at J, with 15 bases in the middle. CDR1 and CDR2 (germline): MDHEN, SYDVKM. The CDR3 contains 14 residues. The sequenced CDR3 bases are TGTGCCAGCAGTGGGGGCCAACGTGGGGAAAAA. It translates to CASSGGQRGEK. The CDR3 in its entirety is CASSGGQRGEKLFF.

This clone appeared many times. The CDR3 goes on 3 residues after the read ends, and that part is filled in from the germline J gene. The V call is TRBV19, the J call TRBJ1-2; no reliable D call. Germline values: CDR1 LNHDA, CDR2 SQIVND (reference sequence). Trimming removed 7 bases at V and 2 bases at J, with 11 bases between. The CDR3 length is 13 residues. The CDR3 here is CASTSRSNYGYTF. The CDR3 DNA, read in part, is TGTGCCAGTACCTCACGGTCCAACTATGGC.

In this sample, this clone turned up many times. The read is 3 residues too short to cover the CDR3 end, so that end is filled in from the germline J gene. The chain is built from TRBV28 and TRBJ1-4; tentative D call: TRBD1 (6 bases). CDR3 size: 15 residues. The V gene lost 6 bases and the J gene lost 4 bases, with 15 bases spanning the gap. CDR1 and CDR2 from the germline V gene are MDHEN and SYDVKM. The CDR3 loop is CASRIGGGLNEKLFF. The DNA read from the CDR3 is TGTGCCAGCAGAATAGGGGGGGGGCTTAATGAAAAA.

This clone showed up many times. The read ends 3 residues shy of where the CDR3 ends; the end is completed using the germline J gene. The chain has TRBV20-1 and TRBJ2-1; 8 nucleotides line up with TRBD2. The germline gives CDR1 DFQATT, CDR2 SNEGSKA (reference sequence). There are 14 residues in the CDR3. Trimming took 2 bases from V and 4 from J; bases not matched to a gene: 4. Partial CDR3 DNA: TGCAGTGCTAGACCGGGGGGGAAATACAATGAG. This sequence encodes CSARPGGKYNE. The entire CDR3 sequence reads CSARPGGKYNEQFF.

This clone showed up just a few times. The read halts 3 residues ahead of the CDR3 end, with the missing end drawn from the germline J gene. The gene calls are TRBV2 and TRBJ2-2, with 12 bases identical to TRBD1. CDR3 length equals 15 residues. Unmatched junction bases numbered 6, after V lost 7 bases and J lost 6 bases. Germline V gives CDR1 SNHLY, CDR2 FYNNEI. Partial CDR3 DNA: TGTGCCAGCAACCGGGACAGGGGGCGCCCCGGGGAG. Encoded protein: CASNRDRGRPGE. Given in full, the CDR3 is CASNRDRGRPGELFF.

The sample holds many counts of this clone. The CDR3 goes on 3 residues after the read ends, and that part is filled in from the germline J gene. The rearrangement links TRBV6-2 or TRBV6-3 to TRBJ1-5; possibly TRBD1 for D (6 bases). V was cut by 4 bases and J by 5 bases, with 15 bases left in between. Germline CDR1 and CDR2: MNHEY and SVGEGT. This CDR3 is built from 15 residues. CDR3 in amino acids: CASSSPSAGDQPQHF. The CDR3 DNA, read in part, is TGTGCCAGCAGTTCCCCCTCGGCAGGGGATCAGCCC.

The table lists this clone with many counts. Read data end 3 residues before the CDR3 end; the end is taken from the germline J gene. The rearrangement links TRBV20-1 to TRBJ1-1, with 12 bases that match TRBD1. Germline-derived CDR1 and CDR2 are DFQATT and SNEGSKA (reference sequence). CDR3 length equals 16 residues. The V gene end was trimmed by 5 bases and the J gene end by 4 bases; junction bases not matched to a gene: 11. The DNA read from the CDR3 is TGCAGTGCTGGGGGACAGGGGGCGAGCTGGAGCACTGAA. Translation: CSAGGQGASWSTE. The full CDR3 reads CSAGGQGASWSTEAFF.